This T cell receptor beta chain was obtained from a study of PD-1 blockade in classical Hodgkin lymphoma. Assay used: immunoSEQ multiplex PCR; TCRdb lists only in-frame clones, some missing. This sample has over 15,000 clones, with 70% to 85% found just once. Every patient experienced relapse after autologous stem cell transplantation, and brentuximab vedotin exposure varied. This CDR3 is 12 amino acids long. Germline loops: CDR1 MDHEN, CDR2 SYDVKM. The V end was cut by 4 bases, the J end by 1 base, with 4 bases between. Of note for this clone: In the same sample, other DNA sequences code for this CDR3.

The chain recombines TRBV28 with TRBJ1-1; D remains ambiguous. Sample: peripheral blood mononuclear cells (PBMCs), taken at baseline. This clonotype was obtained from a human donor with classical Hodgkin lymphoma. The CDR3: CASSYRNTEAFF. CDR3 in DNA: TGTGCCAGCAGTTACAGGAACACTGAAGCTTTCTTT.